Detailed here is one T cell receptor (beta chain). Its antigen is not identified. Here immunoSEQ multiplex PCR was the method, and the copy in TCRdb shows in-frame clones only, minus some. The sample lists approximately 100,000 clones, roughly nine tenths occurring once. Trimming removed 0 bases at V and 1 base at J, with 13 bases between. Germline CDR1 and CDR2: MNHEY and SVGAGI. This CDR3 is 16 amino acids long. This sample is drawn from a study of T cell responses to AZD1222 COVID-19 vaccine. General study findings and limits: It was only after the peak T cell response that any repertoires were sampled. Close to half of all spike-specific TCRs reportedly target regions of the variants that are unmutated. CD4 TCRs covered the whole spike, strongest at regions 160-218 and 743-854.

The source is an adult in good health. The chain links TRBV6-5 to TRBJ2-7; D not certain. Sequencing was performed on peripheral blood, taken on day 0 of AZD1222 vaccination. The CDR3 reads CASSYSIKGPSYEQYF. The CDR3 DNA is TGTGCCAGCAGTTACTCGATAAAGGGCCCGTCCTACGAGCAGTACTTC.